This is a list of T cell receptor beta chains from one sample in a study of blood T cell repertoires in COVID-19. The method was immunoSEQ multiplex PCR; TCRdb's version includes in-frame clones alone and lacks a portion of them. In the table there are around 19,000 clones, about four fifths of which are singletons. The sample consisted of peripheral blood. Receptor source: a man older than 75 with acute or convalescent COVID-19. Both conserved end residues are part of each CDR3. A D gene is named only where the DNA matches it firmly. Only part of the rows carry a size: once, few, many, or a class if the clone is expanded.

TRBJ2-3 | TRBD2 | TRBV2 | 15 | NA | TGTGCCAGCAGTGATCTTAGCGGGAATTTCGATACGCAGTATTTT | CASSDLSGNFDTQYF
TRBJ2-2 | NA | TRBV19 | 12 | NA | TGTGCCAGTAAATGGGCCACCGGGGAGCTGTTTTTT | CASKWATGELFF
TRBJ1-1 | NA | TRBV6-4 | 13 | NA | TGTGCCAGCAGTCCACGAGGGCGCACTGAAGCTTTCTTT | CASSPRGRTEAFF
TRBJ1-1 | NA | TRBV14 | 17 | NA | TGTGCCAGCAGCCAGGAAAAGGACAGTGGGGATTCCACTGAAGCTTTCTTT | CASSQEKDSGDSTEAFF
TRBJ1-3 | TRBD1 | TRBV5-5 | 17 | NA | TGTGCCAGCAGCTTGGTGTGGGACAGGGGGCATGGAAACACCATATATTTT | CASSLVWDRGHGNTIYF
TRBJ2-5 | TRBD1 | TRBV7-6 | 14 | NA | TGTGCCAGCAGCTCGACAGGGTTTTTGGAGACCCAGTACTTC | CASSSTGFLETQYF
TRBJ2-7 | TRBD2 | TRBV5-1 | 16 | once | TGCGCCAGCAGCTTGGGCTATCTAGCGGCCCCCTACGAGCAGTACTTC | CASSLGYLAAPYEQYF
TRBJ2-1 | NA | TRBV20-1 | 10 | NA | TGCAGTGCCATGAGCAATGAGCAGTTCTTC | CSAMSNEQFF
TRBJ1-4 | NA | TRBV19 | 14 | NA | TGTGCCAGTAAGGAAAGAGGATTGTTAGAAAAACTGTTTTTT | CASKERGLLEKLFF
TRBJ2-2 | NA | TRBV9 | 14 | NA | TGTGCCAGCGGTCGGGAAGGGCTCACCGGGGAGCTGTTTTTT | CASGREGLTGELFF
TRBJ1-4 | NA | TRBV5-6 | 14 | NA | TGTGCCAGCAGCTTGAGGCAGGGTGTCGAAAAACTGTTTTTT | CASSLRQGVEKLFF